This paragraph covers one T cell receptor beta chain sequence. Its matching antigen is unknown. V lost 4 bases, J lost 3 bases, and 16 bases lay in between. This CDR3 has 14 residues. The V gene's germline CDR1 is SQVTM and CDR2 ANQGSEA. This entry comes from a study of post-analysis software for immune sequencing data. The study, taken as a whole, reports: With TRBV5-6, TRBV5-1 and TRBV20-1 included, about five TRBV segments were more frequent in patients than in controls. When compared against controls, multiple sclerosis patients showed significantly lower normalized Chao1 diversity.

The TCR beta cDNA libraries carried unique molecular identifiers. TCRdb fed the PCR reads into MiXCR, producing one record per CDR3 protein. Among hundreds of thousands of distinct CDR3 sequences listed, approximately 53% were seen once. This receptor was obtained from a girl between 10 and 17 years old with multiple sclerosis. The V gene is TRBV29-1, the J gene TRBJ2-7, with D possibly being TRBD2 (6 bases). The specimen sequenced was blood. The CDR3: CSVGEPGGSYEQYF. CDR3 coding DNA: TGCAGCGTTGGAGAACCCGGAGGGAGCTACGAGCAGTACTTC.